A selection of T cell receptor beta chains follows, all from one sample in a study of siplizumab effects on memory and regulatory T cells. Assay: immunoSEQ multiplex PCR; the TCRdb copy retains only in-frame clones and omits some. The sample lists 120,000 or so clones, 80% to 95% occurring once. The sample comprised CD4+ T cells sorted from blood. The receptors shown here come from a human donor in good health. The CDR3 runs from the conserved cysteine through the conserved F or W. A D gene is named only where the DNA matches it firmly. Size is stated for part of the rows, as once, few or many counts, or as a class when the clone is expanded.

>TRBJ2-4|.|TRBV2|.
CASSEVPGTSARGGDF
TGTGCCAGCAGTGAAGTACCAGGGACATCAGCACGTGGGGGGGACTTC
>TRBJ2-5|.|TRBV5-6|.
CASSLQGPYQETQYF
TGTGCCAGCAGCTTGCAGGGACCGTACCAAGAGACCCAGTACTTC
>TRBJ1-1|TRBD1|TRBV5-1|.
CASSSRTGGDMNTEAFF
TGCGCCAGCAGCTCCCGGACAGGGGGCGACATGAACACTGAAGCTTTCTTT
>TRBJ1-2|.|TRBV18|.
CASSPPPIGGGYTF
TGTGCCAGCTCACCACCTCCGATTGGGGGGGGCTACACCTTC
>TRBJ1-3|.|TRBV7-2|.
CASSLGRGSGNTIYF
TGTGCCAGCAGCTTAGGCAGGGGCTCTGGAAACACCATATATTTT
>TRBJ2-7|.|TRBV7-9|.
CASSWVRTQYEQYF
TGTGCCAGCAGCTGGGTCCGAACGCAGTACGAGCAGTACTTC
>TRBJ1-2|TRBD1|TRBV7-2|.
CASSLTPGGTGEGGYTF
TGTGCCAGCAGTCTAACCCCCGGGGGGACAGGGGAGGGTGGCTACACCTTC
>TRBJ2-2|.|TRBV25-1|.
CASSNPGGAGELFF
TGTGCCAGCAGTAATCCCGGTGGAGCCGGGGAGCTGTTTTTT
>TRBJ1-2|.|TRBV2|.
CASTFIQGNYGYTF
TGTGCCAGCACCTTCATACAGGGAAACTATGGCTACACCTTC
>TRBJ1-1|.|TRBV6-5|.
CASSYSRGAPNTEAFF
TGTGCCAGCAGTTACTCGAGGGGAGCCCCGAACACTGAAGCTTTCTTT
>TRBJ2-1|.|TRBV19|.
CASSSTRLSSYNEQFF
TGTGCCAGTAGTTCGACCAGGCTCTCCTCCTACAATGAGCAGTTCTTC
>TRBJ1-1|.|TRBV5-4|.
CASSLVSPKRAQEAFF
TGTGCCAGCAGCTTGGTGAGCCCAAAGAGGGCCCAAGAAGCTTTCTTT
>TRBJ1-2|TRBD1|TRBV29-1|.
CSVAGQGYGYTF
TGCAGCGTGGCGGGACAGGGGTATGGCTACACCTTC
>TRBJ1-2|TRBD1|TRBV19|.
CASTGRQGWHGYTF
TGTGCCAGCACGGGTCGACAGGGATGGCATGGCTACACCTTC
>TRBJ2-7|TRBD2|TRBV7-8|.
CASSLGRLAGAPSEQYF
TGTGCCAGCAGCTTAGGTCGACTAGCGGGAGCTCCATCCGAGCAGTACTTC
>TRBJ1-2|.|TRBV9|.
CASSVADTIYGYTF
TGTGCCAGCAGCGTGGCCGACACGATCTATGGCTACACCTTC
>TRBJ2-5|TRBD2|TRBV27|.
CASHPAGGETQYF
TGTGCCAGTCACCCTGCGGGAGGAGAGACCCAGTACTTC
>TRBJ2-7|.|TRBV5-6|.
CASSLQGEQYF
TGTGCCAGCAGCTTACAGGGAGAGCAGTACTTC
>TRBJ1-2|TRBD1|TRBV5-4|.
CASSHTTGTGVGYTF
TGTGCCAGCAGCCACACAACCGGGACAGGGGTTGGCTACACCTTC
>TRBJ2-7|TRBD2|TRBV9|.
CASSARLAGEAYEQYF
TGTGCCAGCAGCGCCCGACTAGCGGGGGAGGCCTACGAGCAGTACTTC
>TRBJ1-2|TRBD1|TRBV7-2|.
CASSLTGGDYGYTF
TGTGCCAGCAGCTTGACAGGGGGCGACTATGGCTACACCTTC
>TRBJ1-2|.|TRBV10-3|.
CAISPDGGLTNYGYTF
TGTGCCATCAGCCCAGATGGGGGGTTAACTAACTATGGCTACACCTTC
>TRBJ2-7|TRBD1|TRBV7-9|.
CASSRWDRGPEQYF
TGTGCCAGCAGCCGATGGGACAGGGGCCCCGAGCAGTACTTC
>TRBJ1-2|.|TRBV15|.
CATSPGQRANYGYTF
TGTGCCACCAGCCCCGGACAGAGAGCTAACTATGGCTACACCTTC
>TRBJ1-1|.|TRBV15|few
CATSPNGETEAFF
TGTGCCACCAGCCCTAACGGGGAGACTGAAGCTTTCTTT